A single sample is the source of the 28 T cell receptor beta chains below, sequenced in a study of blood T cell repertoires in COVID-19. Sequencing used immunoSEQ multiplex PCR; TCRdb keeps in-frame clones, though not all of them. Of fewer than 400,000 clones detected, 85% appear once; the ten largest clones hold under 2%. Source material: PBMCs or T cells enriched from blood (not recorded which). The receptors derive from a woman aged 25-40 years who had been exposed to COVID-19.

The chain links TRBV14 to TRBJ2-7, with 8 bases that match TRBD1. Germline V gene lookup returns CDR1 SGHDN and CDR2 FVKESK. The J segment lost 4 bases and the V segment lost 4 bases, leaving 12 bases of the junction unmatched. The CDR3 runs 16 residues. The CDR3 region is CASSPSIRDRMYEQYF. CDR3 coding DNA: TGTGCCAGCAGCCCCAGTATCCGGGACAGGATGTACGAGCAGTACTTC.

The chain uses TRBV28 and TRBJ2-2; no firm D call. V was clipped by 5 bases and J by 3 bases, with 7 bases between them. In germline, CDR1 is MDHEN, CDR2 SYDVKM. The CDR3 sequence is 13 residues long. CDR3 in amino acids: CASSIDYTGELFF. The CDR3 nucleotides read TGTGCCAGCAGTATAGACTACACCGGGGAGCTGTTTTTT.

The chain is built from TRBV5-4 and TRBJ1-2, with TRBD1 matching over 10 bases. CDR1 is SGHNT, CDR2 YYREEE, per germline (reference sequence). V dropped 3 bases and J dropped 3; count of bases not matched to a gene: 5. The CDR3 is 15 residues long. In DNA form, the CDR3 reads TGTGCCAGCAGCTCAGGGACAGGGGTGGACTATGGCTACACCTTC. Translating gives CASSSGTGVDYGYTF.

The chain joins TRBV3-1 (or the pseudogene TRBV3-2) to TRBJ1-6, with D maybe TRBD1 (6 bases). The ends were cut back, 1 base at V and 0 bases at J, with 10 bases in the middle. Per the germline V gene, CDR1 is LGHDT and CDR2 is YNNKEL (reference sequence). CDR3 length: 17 residues. CDR3 nucleotides: TGTGCCAGCAGCCAAGTAGAACAGGGCTCCTATAATTCACCCCTCCACTTT. Translating gives CASSQVEQGSYNSPLHF.

This chain joins TRBV15 and TRBJ1-5, with D tentatively TRBD1 (6 bases). CDR1 LNHNV and CDR2 YYDKDF come from the germline V gene (reference sequence). V lost 5 bases and J lost 0, with 11 bases in between. This CDR3 has 15 residues. This CDR3 reads CATSVGQYSNQPQHF. The CDR3 DNA sequence: TGTGCCACCAGCGTTGGACAGTATAGCAATCAGCCCCAGCATTTT.

V gene TRBV7-2 combines with J gene TRBJ2-5; 10 bases match TRBD1. CDR1 SGHTA and CDR2 FQGNSA come from the germline V gene. The V gene end was trimmed by 3 bases and the J gene end by 9 bases; junction bases not matched to a gene: 7. The length of the CDR3 is 14 residues. The CDR3 nucleotides read TGTGCCAGCAGCTTGGACCGGGACAGGGGCGCCCAGTACTTC. Its translation is CASSLDRDRGAQYF.

CDR3: CASSIDRTSGRNYNEQFF. The DNA for the CDR3 is TGTGCCAGTAGTATAGACCGGACTAGCGGGAGAAACTACAATGAGCAGTTCTTC. The chain joins TRBV19 to TRBJ2-1; TRBD2 matches 13 bases. With 0 bases clipped from V and 3 bases from J, the junction kept 5 bases outside the gene matches. Germline loops: CDR1 LNHDA, CDR2 SQIVND (reference sequence). The length of the CDR3 is 18 residues. Variable domain in full (rest from reference TRBV19 and TRBJ2-1): DGGITQSPKYLFRKEGQNVTLSCEQNLNHDAMYWYRQDPGQGLRLIYYSQIVNDFQKGDIAEGYSVSREKKESFPLTVTSAQKNPTAFYLCASSIDRTSGRNYNEQFFGPGTRLTVL.

The chain has TRBV23-1 and TRBJ1-4, with TRBD1 matching over 9 bases. TRBV23-1 is treated as an ORF (open reading frame) with a function not yet certain. The V and J ends lost 2 bases and 4 bases, in that order; junction bases with no gene match: 2. CDR3 length: 15 amino acids. This CDR3 reads CASSQPGQGNEKLFF. CDR3 coding DNA: TGCGCCAGCAGTCAACCGGGACAGGGTAATGAAAAACTGTTTTTT.

As regards this clone: An end of the junction does not agree with germline; a read error may underlie this. V usage is TRBV12-5 and J usage is TRBJ1-2; D remains ambiguous. The CDR3 is 10 amino acids. Looked up from germline, CDR1 is LGHNT and CDR2 is FRNRAP. The CDR3 region has the DNA TGTGCTAGTGGTTTAAACCCTACCCACTTC. Translated, it gives CASGLNPTHF.

V usage is TRBV4-2 and J usage is TRBJ1-1, with 8 bases fitting TRBD1. This CDR3 is 17 amino acids long. Unmatched junction bases numbered 12, after V lost 0 bases and J lost 6 bases. The germline V gene has CDR1 LGHNA and CDR2 YNFKEQ. The CDR3 sequence: CASSQDAGAGGAAEAFF. CDR3 coding DNA: TGTGCCAGCAGCCAAGATGCGGGGGCAGGGGGCGCGGCTGAAGCTTTCTTT.

A single count supports this clone. The chain has TRBV24-1 and TRBJ1-5; D is uncertain. The germline CDR1 and CDR2 sequences are KGHDR and SFDVKD. V shed 10 bases and J shed 4 bases, with 10 bases lying between them. The CDR3 consists of 12 residues. The CDR3 is CATPFVNQPQHF. Written as DNA, the CDR3 is TGTGCCACTCCTTTTGTAAATCAGCCCCAGCATTTT.

The CDR3, as DNA: TGTGCCAGCAGCCAAGATTCGGAGCGGGGGGTTTACGAGCAGTACTTC. Amino acids: CASSQDSERGVYEQYF. The rearrangement links TRBV4-2 to TRBJ2-7; 9 bases are shared with TRBD2. The germline V gene has CDR1 LGHNA and CDR2 YNFKEQ. The CDR3 sequence is 16 residues long. V lost 0 bases and J lost 4; bases outside the gene matches: 7.

The chain joins TRBV7-9 to TRBJ1-2, with 7 positions matching TRBD1. Looked up from germline, CDR1 is SEHNR and CDR2 is FQNEAQ (reference sequence). With V trimmed by 1 base and J by 3 bases, 8 bases remained unmatched. CDR3 length: 16 residues. The CDR3 loop reads CASSLDEGAPDYGYTF. Written as DNA, the CDR3 is TGTGCCAGCAGCTTAGATGAGGGGGCCCCGGACTATGGCTACACCTTC.

The V gene is TRBV27, the J gene TRBJ2-7; 10 nucleotides line up with TRBD1. This CDR3 comprises 16 residues. Germline V CDR1 and CDR2: MNHEY, SMNVEV (reference sequence). The V gene end was trimmed by 3 bases and the J gene end by 7 bases; junction bases not matched to a gene: 12. CDR3 sequence (DNA): TGTGCCAGCAGTTTTCGTATGGGGACAGGGGCCTCGGAGCAGTACTTC. It encodes CASSFRMGTGASEQYF.

The chain couples TRBV28 to TRBJ1-3, with 7 bases aligning to TRBD1. CDR3 size: 15 residues. The trim removed 6 bases at V and 0 bases at J, leaving 5 bases unmatched. The V gene's germline CDR1 is MDHEN and CDR2 SYDVKM. CDR3 in amino acids: CASRTGSPSGNTIYF. The CDR3 DNA sequence: TGTGCCAGCAGGACAGGGTCGCCCTCTGGAAACACCATATATTTT.

The chain employs TRBV28 and TRBJ2-1, with 9 bases aligning to TRBD1. V lost 6 bases to trimming and J lost 6 bases; unmatched junction nucleotides: 9. The V gene's germline CDR1 is MDHEN and CDR2 SYDVKM. CDR3 length: 15 residues. The CDR3 sequence: CASSQSGTGFNEQFF. CDR3 in DNA: TGTGCCAGCAGCCAGTCCGGGACAGGGTTCAATGAGCAGTTCTTC.

Comment on this clone: At one of its ends the junction is not consistent with the germline gene, which may arise from a read error. CDR3 nucleotides: TGTGCCAGCAGTTCCAGTCGGGAGGATCGTGCGATTTTT. Encoded protein: CASSSSREDRAIF. This chain joins TRBV6-5 and TRBJ2-2; TRBD2 matches at 7 bases. In germline, CDR1 is MNHEY, CDR2 SVGAGI. The CDR3 contains 13 residues.

CDR3 loop: CASSDPGSGANVLTF. The CDR3 nucleotides are TGTGCCAGCAGTGACCCAGGATCCGGGGCCAACGTCCTGACTTTC. The V gene is TRBV25-1, the J gene TRBJ2-6, with D unresolved. There are 15 residues in the CDR3. Trimming removed 3 bases from V and 4 bases from J, with 10 bases in between. Per germline, CDR1 MGHDK and CDR2 SYGVNS.

A few counts support this clone. The rearrangement links TRBV5-1 to TRBJ1-1, with 7 nucleotides matching TRBD1. The CDR3 is made up of 13 amino acids. Germline loops: CDR1 SGHRS, CDR2 YFSETQ. The V segment lost 6 bases and the J segment 1 base; nucleotides outside the gene matches: 3. The CDR3 loop is CASMGTANTEAFF. Here the CDR3 DNA reads TGCGCCAGCATGGGGACAGCGAACACTGAAGCTTTCTTT.

The genes are TRBV5-4 and TRBJ2-2; a possible D gene is TRBD1 (5 bases). Germline values: CDR1 SGHNT, CDR2 YYREEE (reference sequence). V lost 0 bases to trimming and J lost 5 bases, with 11 bases between them. The CDR3 is 15 residues long. CDR3 in DNA: TGTGCCAGCAGCTTGGATCGGACACCGACCGGGGAGCTGTTTTTT. This gives the protein CASSLDRTPTGELFF.

J is TRBJ1-5 and V is TRBV3-1 (or the pseudogene TRBV3-2), with D possibly being TRBD1 (5 bases). Germline CDR1 LGHDT, CDR2 YNNKEL (reference sequence). The CDR3 consists of 14 residues. V was cut by 9 bases and J by 3 bases, with 15 bases left in between. Here the CDR3 DNA reads TGTGCCAGTGTTGTTTGGGGCCTCAATCAGCCCCAGCATTTT. It translates to CASVVWGLNQPQHF.

The chain links TRBV4-2 to TRBJ2-7, with 7 positions matching TRBD1. This CDR3 comprises 16 residues. Trimming at V came to 1 base and at J to 2 bases, leaving 8 bases not matched to a gene. Per the germline V gene, CDR1 is LGHNA and CDR2 is YNFKEQ. CDR3 sequence: CASSQGETGLAYEQYF. In DNA, the CDR3 is TGTGCCAGCAGCCAAGGGGAGACAGGGCTCGCCTACGAGCAGTACTTC.

This chain links TRBV7-9 with TRBJ1-2; D gene uncertain. The CDR3 consists of 12 residues. Trimming stripped 1 base from V and 3 bases from J, with 3 bases between. CDR1 is SEHNR and CDR2 is FQNEAQ in the germline V gene (reference sequence). CDR3 protein: CASSLVDYGYTF. The CDR3 DNA is TGTGCCAGCAGCTTAGTAGACTATGGCTACACCTTC.

CDR3 amino acids: CASSLQDVGTGELFF. Written as DNA, the CDR3 is TGCGCCAGCAGTTTGCAGGATGTCGGCACCGGGGAGCTGTTTTTT. This chain uses TRBV5-1 with TRBJ2-2; D is ambiguous. V was trimmed by 5 bases and J by 4 bases, leaving 15 bases between them. The CDR3 runs 15 residues. The V gene's germline CDR1 is SGHRS and CDR2 YFSETQ.

The V gene is TRBV30, the J gene TRBJ1-6; the match to TRBD1 covers 7 bases. The V and J ends lost 3 bases and 6 bases, in that order; junction bases with no gene match: 5. Per the germline V gene, CDR1 is GTSNPN and CDR2 is SVGIG (reference sequence). The CDR3 contains 14 residues. The CDR3 nucleotides read TGTGCCTGGAGCCCCGGGACAGTTAATTCACCCCTCCACTTT. Translated, it gives CAWSPGTVNSPLHF.

The gene calls are TRBV10-3 and TRBJ2-7; no definite D call. V lost 6 bases and J lost 3, with 9 bases in between. In germline, CDR1 is ENHRY, CDR2 SYGVKD. This CDR3 region has 12 residues. The CDR3 loop reads CAIRPGSYEQYF. CDR3 coding DNA: TGTGCCATCAGACCTGGCAGCTACGAGCAGTACTTC.

The chain links TRBV5-5 to TRBJ2-7; TRBD2 aligns across 15 bases. Germline CDR1 reads SGHKS; CDR2 reads YYEKEE (reference sequence). The CDR3 runs to 15 residues. Trimming took 3 bases from V and 5 from J; bases not matched to a gene: 3. Here the CDR3 DNA reads TGTGCCAGCAGCTGGACTAGCGGGGGGGCAGACGAGCAGTACTTC. Amino acid sequence: CASSWTSGGADEQYF.

The CDR3 loop reads CASSIRGQGADAEAFF. CDR3 bases: TGCGCCAGCAGCATACGAGGACAGGGGGCGGATGCTGAAGCTTTCTTT. The chain joins TRBV5-1 to TRBJ1-1; 11 positions agree with TRBD1. The V segment lost 4 bases and the J segment 6 bases; nucleotides outside the gene matches: 11. This CDR3 has 16 amino acids. Germline CDR1 is SGHRS and CDR2 is YFSETQ.